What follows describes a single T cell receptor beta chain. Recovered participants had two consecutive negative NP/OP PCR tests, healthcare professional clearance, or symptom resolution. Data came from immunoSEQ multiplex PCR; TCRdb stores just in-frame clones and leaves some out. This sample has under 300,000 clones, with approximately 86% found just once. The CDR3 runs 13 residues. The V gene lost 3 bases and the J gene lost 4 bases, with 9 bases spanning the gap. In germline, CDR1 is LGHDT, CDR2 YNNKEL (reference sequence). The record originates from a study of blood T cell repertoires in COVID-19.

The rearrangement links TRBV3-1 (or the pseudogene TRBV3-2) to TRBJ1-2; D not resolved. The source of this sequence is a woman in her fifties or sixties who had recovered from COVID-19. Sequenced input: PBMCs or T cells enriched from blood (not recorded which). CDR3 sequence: CASSQGRTYGYTF. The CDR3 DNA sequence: TGTGCCAGCAGCCAGGGGAGGACCTATGGCTACACCTTC.